This TCR beta chain emerged from a study of metastatic and nonmetastatic thyroid tumors. All patients were untreated before thyroid surgery. With 4 bases removed from V and 7 bases from J, the gap between germline ends came to 12 bases. The germline V gene has CDR1 SGHRS and CDR2 YFSETQ. The CDR3 sequence is 13 residues long. This clone was picked up many times. Its antigen is still unknown. Original methodology: A distant-metastasis classifier for papillary thyroid cancer was built using CDR3 differences across clinicopathological groups. TCRdb re-clonotyped the PCR reads through MiXCR. TCRdb assigned the V and J calls; the authors' analysis was not used. The table shows roughly 40,000 clones, with less than 20% occurring only once. Study findings and constraints: The study reportedly found significantly higher TCR beta diversity in malignant thyroid tumors than benign nodules, in blood and tumor.

The sequence came from a female donor with papillary thyroid cancer or a benign thyroid nodule (not recorded which). Some clones in this sample may be carry-over from other donors' samples. This sequence joins TRBV5-1 and TRBJ2-1; possible D gene TRBD2, 6 bases. What was sequenced was tumor tissue. The CDR3 region is CASSGQGRNEQFF. For the CDR3, the DNA is TGCGCCAGCAGCGGACAAGGGAGGAATGAGCAGTTCTTC.